The 14 T cell receptor beta chains listed next were all sequenced from one sample in a study of cytomegalovirus exposure and HLA in healthy donors (dated by TCRdb to about 2017). Library generation was performed with the immunoSEQ multiplex PCR assay. The multiplex PCR relied on a mix of 60 forward primers for TCR Vbeta segments and 13 reverse primers for TCR Jbeta segments. TCRdb carries this immuneACCESS record with in-frame sequences only. Its versions omit some clonotypes, under half of them owing to an unresolved V gene in the studies checked, with the rest unexplained. Recorded for this sample are 150,000 to 250,000 clones; about 82% of them occurred a single time. The biggest ten clones account for less than 2.5% of the sample. The sequenced sample was PBMCs. Source of these receptors: a woman aged 45-59 years in good health and CMV-seronegative.

The genes are TRBV27 and TRBJ2-5; 10 bases agree with TRBD2. The J call is uncertain, as TRBJ2-7 better fits the DNA end. CDR3 length: 17 amino acids. Per germline, CDR1 MNHEY and CDR2 SMNVEV (reference sequence). The CDR3, as DNA: TGTGCCAGCAGGCCGGTCGTTGGACTAGCGGTCTCCTACGAGCAGTACTTC. This translates into CASRPVVGLAVSYEQYF.

For this clone: The junction and the germline gene differ at one end; a read error may be behind it. V and J are TRBV7-9 and TRBJ1-2, with D tentatively TRBD1 (5 bases). This CDR3 is 12 amino acids long. The germline gives CDR1 SEHNR, CDR2 FQNEAQ (reference sequence). Here the CDR3 reads CSSSSDKDGYTF. DNA of the CDR3: TGTTCCAGCAGCTCGGACAAGGATGGCTACACCTTC.

The rearrangement links TRBV19 to TRBJ1-6; 7 bases are a match to TRBD1. The V gene end was trimmed by 8 bases and the J gene end by 10 bases; junction bases not matched to a gene: 8. There are 13 residues in the CDR3. Germline CDR1 LNHDA, CDR2 SQIVND (reference sequence). The CDR3 DNA reads as TGTGCCAGTGCCCGGGACAGTTCGTCACCCCTCCACTTT. Protein: CASARDSSSPLHF.

J is TRBJ2-5 and V is TRBV5-1; TRBD2 matches at 12 bases. The junction had 10 bases not matched to a gene; V was cut back by 5 bases and J by 5 bases. The CDR3 runs 16 residues. Germline V gene sequence: CDR1 SGHRS, CDR2 YFSETQ. The CDR3 loop is CASRPRTSGTGETQYF. The CDR3 nucleotides are TGCGCCAGCAGACCTAGGACTAGCGGGACTGGGGAGACCCAGTACTTC.

The chain is built from TRBV30 and TRBJ1-2; 7 nucleotides agree with TRBD1. The CDR3 runs 15 residues. V lost 0 bases to trimming and J lost 5 bases; unmatched junction nucleotides: 9. Germline V gives CDR1 GTSNPN, CDR2 SVGIG (reference sequence). The CDR3 region is CAWSVMGDRTYGYTF. The CDR3 region has the DNA TGTGCCTGGAGTGTAATGGGGGACAGAACTTATGGCTACACCTTC.

The chain combines TRBV4-1 with TRBJ2-1; 10 nucleotides agree with TRBD1. The J segment lost 7 bases and the V segment lost 0 bases, leaving 9 bases of the junction unmatched. The CDR3 loop spans 17 amino acids. Germline loops: CDR1 MGHRA, CDR2 YSYEKL. CDR3 DNA sequence: TGCGCCAGCAGCCAAGAAGGCCGACAGGGGGCAGGTAATGAGCAGTTCTTC. It is translated as CASSQEGRQGAGNEQFF.

In this sample, this clone turned up once. The chain couples TRBV19 to TRBJ1-1, with 10 nucleotides matching TRBD1. Germline lookup yields CDR1 LNHDA and CDR2 SQIVND (reference sequence). The CDR3 totals 18 residues. V dropped 5 bases and J dropped 0; count of bases not matched to a gene: 12. The CDR3 sequence is CASSYTGTGARMNTEAFF. The DNA of the CDR3 is TGTGCCAGTAGTTACACCGGGACAGGGGCGAGAATGAACACTGAAGCTTTCTTT.

The V call is TRBV27, the J call TRBJ1-3, with D unclear. The CDR3 extends over 13 amino acids. Germline CDR1 and CDR2: MNHEY and SMNVEV (reference sequence). V lost 3 bases to trimming and J lost 3 bases, with 6 bases between them. The CDR3 here is CASSLRVGNTIYF. The DNA of the CDR3 is TGTGCCAGCAGTTTGCGGGTTGGAAACACCATATATTTT.

The chain employs TRBV5-1 and TRBJ2-2; D perhaps matches TRBD1 (6 bases). With 0 bases removed from V and 5 bases from J, the gap between germline ends came to 11 bases. The CDR3 totals 15 residues. Germline V gene data show CDR1 as SGHRS and CDR2 as YFSETQ. Written as DNA, the CDR3 is TGCGCCAGCAGCTTGGACAGGGAAGTGACCGGGGAGCTGTTTTTT. Amino acids: CASSLDREVTGELFF. The variable domain in full, with the rest retrieved from reference TRBV5-1 and TRBJ2-2, is KAGVTQTPRYLIKTRGQQVTLSCSPISGHRSVSWYQQTPGQGLQFLFEYFSETQRNKGNFPGRFSGRQFSNSRSEMNVSTLELGDSALYLCASSLDREVTGELFFGEGSRLTVL.

This rearrangement joins TRBV28 to TRBJ2-1; possible D gene TRBD1, 6 bases. Trimming left V 6 bases short and J 10 bases short, with 13 bases between. The germline gives CDR1 MDHEN, CDR2 SYDVKM. This CDR3 has 12 amino acids. The CDR3 sequence: CASSLSGVEQFF. DNA for the CDR3: TGTGCCAGCAGCCTCTCAGGGGTCGAGCAGTTCTTC.

The sample holds a few counts of this clone. This sequence joins TRBV5-1 and TRBJ2-1; TRBD1 agrees at 9 bases. This CDR3 is built from 14 residues. Per the germline V gene, CDR1 is SGHRS and CDR2 is YFSETQ. V lost 4 bases to trimming and J lost 9 bases; unmatched junction nucleotides: 8. This chain's CDR3 is CASSPGQGYGEQFF. CDR3 in DNA: TGCGCCAGCAGCCCGGGACAGGGATACGGTGAGCAGTTCTTC.

This clone has more than one count but fewer than ten. This rearrangement joins TRBV27 to TRBJ1-1; the match to TRBD1 covers 8 bases. Germline loops: CDR1 MNHEY, CDR2 SMNVEV (reference sequence). The CDR3 consists of 15 residues. V was pared by 5 bases and J by 0 bases, with 5 bases of the junction left unmatched. The CDR3 bases are TGTGCCAGCAGTACTAGGACAGGGTTGAACACTGAAGCTTTCTTT. Its protein is CASSTRTGLNTEAFF.

The chain has TRBV19 and TRBJ1-2; D may be TRBD1 (5 bases). This CDR3 contains 13 residues. Trimming removed 5 bases at V and 2 bases at J, with 9 bases between. The germline gives CDR1 LNHDA, CDR2 SQIVND (reference sequence). CDR3 DNA sequence: TGTGCCAGTAGTCCTCGGGGGAACTATGGCTACACCTTC. This gives the protein CASSPRGNYGYTF. Supplemented by reference TRBV19 and TRBJ1-2, the full variable domain reads DGGITQSPKYLFRKEGQNVTLSCEQNLNHDAMYWYRQDPGQGLRLIYYSQIVNDFQKGDIAEGYSVSREKKESFPLTVTSAQKNPTAFYLCASSPRGNYGYTFGSGTRLTVV.

As to this clone: The identical CDR3 is also encoded by other nucleotide sequences in the sample. The chain employs TRBV30 and TRBJ1-5, with D uncertain. Between the trimmed V and J ends, which lost 2 bases and 4 bases, there was a span of 9 bases. Germline loops: CDR1 GTSNPN, CDR2 SVGIG (reference sequence). This CDR3 is built from 13 residues. CDR3 region: CAWSKDSNQPQHF. For the CDR3, the DNA is TGTGCCTGGAGTAAAGATAGTAATCAGCCCCAGCATTTT.